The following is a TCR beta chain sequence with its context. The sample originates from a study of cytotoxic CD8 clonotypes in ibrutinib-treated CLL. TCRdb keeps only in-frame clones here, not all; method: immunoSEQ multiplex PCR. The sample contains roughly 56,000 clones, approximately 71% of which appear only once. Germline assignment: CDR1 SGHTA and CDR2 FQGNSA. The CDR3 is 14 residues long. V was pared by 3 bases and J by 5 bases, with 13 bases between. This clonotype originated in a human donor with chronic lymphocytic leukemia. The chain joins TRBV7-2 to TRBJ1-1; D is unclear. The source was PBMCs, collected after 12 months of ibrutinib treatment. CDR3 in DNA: TGTGCCAGCAGCTTGAGTTTGGCCGGGACTGAAGCTTTCTTT. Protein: CASSLSLAGTEAFF.